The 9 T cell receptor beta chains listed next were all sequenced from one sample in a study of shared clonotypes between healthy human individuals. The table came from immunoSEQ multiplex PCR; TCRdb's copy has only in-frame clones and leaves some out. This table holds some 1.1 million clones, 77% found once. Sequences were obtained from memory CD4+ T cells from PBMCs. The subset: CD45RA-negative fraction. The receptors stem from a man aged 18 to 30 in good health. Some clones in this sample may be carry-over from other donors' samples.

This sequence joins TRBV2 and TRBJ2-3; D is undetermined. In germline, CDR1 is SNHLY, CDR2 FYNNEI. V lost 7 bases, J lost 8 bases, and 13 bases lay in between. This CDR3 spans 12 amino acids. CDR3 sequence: CASKRAAITQYF. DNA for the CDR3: TGTGCCAGCAAAAGGGCCGCAATTACGCAGTATTTT.

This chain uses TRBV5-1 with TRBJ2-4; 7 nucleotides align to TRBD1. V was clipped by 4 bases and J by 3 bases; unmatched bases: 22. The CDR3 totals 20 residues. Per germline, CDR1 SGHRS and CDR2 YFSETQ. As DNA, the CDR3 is TGCGCCAGCAGCCTAGCCCCGGGACAGAACTCCCCTAGGGGCAAAAACATTCAGTACTTC. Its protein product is CASSLAPGQNSPRGKNIQYF.

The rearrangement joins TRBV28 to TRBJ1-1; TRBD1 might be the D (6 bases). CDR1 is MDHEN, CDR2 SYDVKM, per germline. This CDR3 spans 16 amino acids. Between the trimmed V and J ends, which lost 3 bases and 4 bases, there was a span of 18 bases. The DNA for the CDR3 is TGTGCCAGCAGTTTCATCCAGGGGTACATCGGCACTGAAGCTTTCTTT. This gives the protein CASSFIQGYIGTEAFF.

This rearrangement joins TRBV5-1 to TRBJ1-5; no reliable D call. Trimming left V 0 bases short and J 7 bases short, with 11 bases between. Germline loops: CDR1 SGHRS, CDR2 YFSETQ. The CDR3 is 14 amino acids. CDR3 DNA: TGCGCCAGCAGCTTGGATTTCCAAAGCCAGCCCCAGCATTTT. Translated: CASSLDFQSQPQHF.

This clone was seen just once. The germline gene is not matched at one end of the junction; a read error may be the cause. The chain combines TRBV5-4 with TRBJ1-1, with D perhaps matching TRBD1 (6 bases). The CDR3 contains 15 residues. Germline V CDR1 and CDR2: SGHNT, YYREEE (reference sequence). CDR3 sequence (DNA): TGTGCCAGCAGCTTGGTGGGGGCCATGAACACTGAGGCTTTCTTT. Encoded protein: CASSLVGAMNTEAFF.

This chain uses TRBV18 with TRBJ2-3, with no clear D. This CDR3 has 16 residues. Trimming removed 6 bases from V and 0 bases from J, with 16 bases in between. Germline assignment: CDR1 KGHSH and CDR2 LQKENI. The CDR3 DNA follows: TGTGCCAGCTCGCAGAGAGGCCGGTTAAGCACAGATACGCAGTATTTT. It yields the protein CASSQRGRLSTDTQYF.

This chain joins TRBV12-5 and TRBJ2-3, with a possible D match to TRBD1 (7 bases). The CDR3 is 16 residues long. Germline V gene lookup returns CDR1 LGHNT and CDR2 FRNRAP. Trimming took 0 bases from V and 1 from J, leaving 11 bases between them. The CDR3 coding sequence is TGTGCTAGTGGTTTGGTGCAGGGGGGTGGCACAGATACGCAGTATTTT. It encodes CASGLVQGGGTDTQYF.

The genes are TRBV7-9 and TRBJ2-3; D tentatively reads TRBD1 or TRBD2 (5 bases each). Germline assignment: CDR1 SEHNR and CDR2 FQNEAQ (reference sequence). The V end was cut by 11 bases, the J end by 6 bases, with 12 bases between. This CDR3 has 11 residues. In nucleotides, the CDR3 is TGTGCCGTTCGCGAGGGGGATACGCAGTATTTT. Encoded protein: CAVREGDTQYF.

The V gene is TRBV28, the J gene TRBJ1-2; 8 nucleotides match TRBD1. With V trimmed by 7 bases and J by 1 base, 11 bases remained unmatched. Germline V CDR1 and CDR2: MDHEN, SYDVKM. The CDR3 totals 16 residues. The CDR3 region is CASTLWGQAGNYGYTF. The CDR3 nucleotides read TGTGCCAGCACCCTATGGGGACAGGCTGGTAACTATGGCTACACCTTC.